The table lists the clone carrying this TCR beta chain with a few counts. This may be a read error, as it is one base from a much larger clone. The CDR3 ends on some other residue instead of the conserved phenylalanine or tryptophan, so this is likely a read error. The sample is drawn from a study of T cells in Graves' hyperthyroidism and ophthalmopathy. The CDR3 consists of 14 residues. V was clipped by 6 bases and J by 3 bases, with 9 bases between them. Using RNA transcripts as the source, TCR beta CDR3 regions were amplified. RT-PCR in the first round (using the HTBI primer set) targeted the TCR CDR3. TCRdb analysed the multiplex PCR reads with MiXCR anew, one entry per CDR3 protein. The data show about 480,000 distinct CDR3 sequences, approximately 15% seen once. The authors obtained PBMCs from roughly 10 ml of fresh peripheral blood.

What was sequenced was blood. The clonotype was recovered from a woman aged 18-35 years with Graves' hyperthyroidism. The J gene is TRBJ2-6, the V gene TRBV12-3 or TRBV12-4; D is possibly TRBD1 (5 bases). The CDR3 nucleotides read TGTGCCAGCAGGCAGGGTGGTGGGGCCAACGTCCTGACTCTC. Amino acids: CASRQGGGANVLTL.